This record concerns one TCR beta chain sequence. The repertoire was sequenced with immunoSEQ multiplex PCR; TCRdb's copy has only in-frame clones and lacks some. Here the sample spans about 59,000 clones, about 86% being singletons. This record belongs to a study of blood T cell repertoires in COVID-19. About the study: Spain, Italy and the United States supplied samples that represented acute and convalescent COVID-19.

CDR1 and CDR2 from the germline V gene are SGHDT and YYEEEE. The CDR3 has 14 amino acids. V dropped 7 bases and J dropped 0 bases, with 11 bases sitting between them. The chain recombines TRBV5-6 with TRBJ1-3, with no clear D. Sequenced material: peripheral blood. The sequence came from a woman aged 80 or over with active or convalescent COVID-19. The DNA of the CDR3 is TGTGCCAGCGAATCACCTATCTCTGGAAACACCATATATTTT. Translation: CASESPISGNTIYF.